This TCR beta chain was sequenced during a study of tumor T cells in aggressive B-cell lymphoma. Assay: immunoSEQ multiplex PCR; the TCRdb copy retains only in-frame clones and omits some. Of roughly 8,100 clones detected, about 85% appear once; the ten largest clones hold more than 5%. This CDR3 is built from 15 residues. After removal of 3 bases from V and 6 bases from J, the junction contained 10 bases not matched to a gene. Germline V CDR1 and CDR2: MNHEY, SMNVEV (reference sequence). This sequence was found in an adult with diffuse large B cell lymphoma. This chain joins TRBV27 and TRBJ1-1; 7 nucleotides agree with TRBD1. The material sequenced was tumor tissue. The CDR3 DNA follows: TGTGCCAGCAGTTTGCAAGGGGGCGCTTCCTCTGAAGCTTTCTTT. It specifies CASSLQGGASSEAFF.